The 8 T cell receptor beta chains below come from one sample, sequenced in a study of cytomegalovirus exposure and HLA in healthy donors. The repertoire was sequenced with immunoSEQ multiplex PCR; TCRdb's copy has only in-frame clones and lacks some. The sample records 120,000 or so clones, approximately 95% being singletons. The sequenced material came from PBMCs. Receptors were obtained from a young man in good health and CMV-seronegative.

The chain joins TRBV28 to TRBJ2-7; tentative D call: TRBD1 (6 bases). Germline loops: CDR1 MDHEN, CDR2 SYDVKM. This CDR3 region has 16 residues. V was shortened by 4 bases and J by 2 bases, with 18 bases between the two germline ends. CDR3 residues: CASSSTGLGVTYEQYF. The CDR3 nucleotides read TGTGCCAGCAGTTCGACAGGTTTGGGGGTAACCTACGAGCAGTACTTC. The full variable domain, with the rest looked up from reference TRBV28 and TRBJ2-7, is DVKVTQSSRYLVKRTGEKVFLECVQDMDHENMFWYRQDPGLGLRLIYFSYDVKMKEKGDIPEGYSVSREKKERFSLILESASTNQTSMYLCASSSTGLGVTYEQYFGPGTRLTVT.

V gene TRBV27 combines with J gene TRBJ2-6, with unresolved D. From germline, CDR1 is MNHEY and CDR2 SMNVEV (reference sequence). V gave up 5 bases and J gave up 0 bases, with 5 bases separating them. The CDR3 runs to 14 residues. The CDR3 DNA is TGTGCCAGCAGTCTCTTCTCTGGGGCCAACGTCCTGACTTTC. Translated: CASSLFSGANVLTF. The whole variable domain, remainder taken from reference TRBV27 and TRBJ2-6, is EAQVTQNPRYLITVTGKKLTVTCSQNMNHEYMSWYRQDPGLGLRQIYYSMNVEVTDKGDVPEGYKVSRKEKRNFPLILESPSPNQTSLYFCASSLFSGANVLTFGAGSRLTVL.

The gene calls are TRBV30 and TRBJ2-3; D gene unclear. From germline, CDR1 is GTSNPN and CDR2 SVGIG (reference sequence). The ends were cut back, 0 bases at V and 4 bases at J, with 8 bases in the middle. This CDR3 region has 13 residues. In DNA, the CDR3 is TGTGCCTGGAGTGTAGTATCAGCAGATACGCAGTATTTT. This encodes CAWSVVSADTQYF.

The rearrangement joins TRBV7-2 to TRBJ2-1; D may be TRBD2 (6 bases). The length of the CDR3 is 13 residues. CDR1 and CDR2 from the germline V gene are SGHTA and FQGNSA. The V and J ends lost 1 base and 9 bases respectively, with 10 bases between them. This CDR3 reads CASSLGGTVEQFF. The CDR3 nucleotides read TGTGCCAGCAGCTTAGGCGGGACTGTTGAGCAGTTCTTC.

The chain uses TRBV13 and TRBJ2-3, with 7 bases lining up with TRBD2. CDR1 is PRHDT, CDR2 FYEKMQ, per germline (reference sequence). The CDR3 sequence is 14 residues long. J gave up 2 bases and V 4 bases, and 3 bases lay outside the gene matches. CDR3 in amino acids: CASSSGLYTDTQYF. CDR3 DNA: TGTGCCAGCAGCTCGGGACTATACACAGATACGCAGTATTTT.

The V call is TRBV28, the J call TRBJ1-1, with 7 bases lining up with TRBD1. Germline values: CDR1 MDHEN, CDR2 SYDVKM. The CDR3 spans 12 residues. The V gene end was trimmed by 5 bases and the J gene end by 10 bases; junction bases not matched to a gene: 7. The CDR3 protein is CASSTGVGAAFF. The CDR3 DNA sequence: TGTGCCAGCAGTACAGGGGTGGGAGCAGCTTTCTTT.

The chain couples TRBV5-4 to TRBJ2-7; 7 bases are shared with TRBD1. The J segment lost 3 bases and the V segment lost 4 bases, leaving 10 bases of the junction unmatched. The CDR3 extends over 15 amino acids. CDR1 and CDR2 from the germline V gene are SGHNT and YYREEE (reference sequence). For the CDR3, the DNA is TGTGCCAGCAGCCCCGACAGGGTATTACTCTACGAGCAGTACTTC. This sequence encodes CASSPDRVLLYEQYF.

The V gene is TRBV7-2, the J gene TRBJ1-4; TRBD1 aligns across 8 bases. The CDR3 spans 15 residues. The germline V gene encodes CDR1 SGHTA and CDR2 FQGNSA. The trim removed 5 bases at V and 7 bases at J, leaving 9 bases unmatched. This CDR3 reads CASSDQTGAGEKLFF. CDR3 DNA sequence: TGTGCCAGCAGCGATCAGACAGGGGCGGGTGAAAAACTGTTTTTT.